Shown below are 5 T cell receptor beta chains from a single sample sequenced in a study of blood T cell repertoires in COVID-19. The protocol was immunoSEQ multiplex PCR, while the TCRdb copy is restricted to in-frame clones and leaves out a portion. This table has roughly 77,000 clones, more than 60% appearing once. The sample was peripheral blood. These receptors were taken from a human donor in a cohort sampled during active COVID-19.

This clone has a handful of counts. The CDR3 sequence: CASSQDEAGSEQYF. The CDR3 DNA follows: TGCGCCAGCAGCCAAGATGAGGCGGGCTCCGAGCAGTACTTC. The V and J genes are TRBV4-1 and TRBJ2-7, with D maybe TRBD2 (5 bases). Germline V lookup: CDR1 MGHRA, CDR2 YSYEKL. Trimming removed 0 bases from V and 6 bases from J, with 12 bases in between. The CDR3 contains 14 residues.

This clone was seen a single time. This chain joins TRBV11-2 and TRBJ2-7; D may be TRBD2 (6 bases). Trimming cost V 3 bases and J 1 base, with 10 bases left between them. The CDR3 runs to 14 residues. From germline, CDR1 is SGHAT and CDR2 FQNNGV. CDR3 residues: CASSLAGKSYEQYF. The CDR3 DNA follows: TGTGCCAGCAGCTTGGCGGGGAAGTCCTACGAGCAGTACTTC.

This chain joins TRBV28 and TRBJ2-1, with D maybe TRBD1 (5 bases). This CDR3 spans 21 amino acids. V lost 4 bases, J lost 7 bases, and 35 bases lay in between. Germline CDR1 reads MDHEN; CDR2 reads SYDVKM. This CDR3 is CASSSARSSRFGRAFGNEQFF. CDR3 sequence (DNA): TGTGCCAGCAGTTCCGCCCGTAGTTCTCGTTTCGGCAGGGCCTTTGGTAATGAGCAGTTCTTC.

The V call is TRBV7-8, the J call TRBJ1-6; 7 bases are shared with TRBD1. Losses at the gene ends were 1 base for V and 10 bases for J; bases not matched to a gene: 4. The CDR3 length is 14 residues. CDR1 is SGHVS and CDR2 is FQNEAQ in the germline V gene. CDR3 coding DNA: TGTGCCAGCAGCTTAGACAGGGGCTTGTCACCCCTCCACTTT. It translates to CASSLDRGLSPLHF.

The gene calls are TRBV4-2 and TRBJ1-2; 7 positions match TRBD1. Trimming removed 3 bases from V and 7 bases from J; junction bases left unmatched: 8. The CDR3 covers 14 residues. The germline CDR1 and CDR2 sequences are LGHNA and YNFKEQ. This CDR3 reads CASSQIDRERGYTF. The CDR3 DNA sequence: TGTGCCAGCAGCCAGATCGACAGGGAACGTGGCTACACCTTC.